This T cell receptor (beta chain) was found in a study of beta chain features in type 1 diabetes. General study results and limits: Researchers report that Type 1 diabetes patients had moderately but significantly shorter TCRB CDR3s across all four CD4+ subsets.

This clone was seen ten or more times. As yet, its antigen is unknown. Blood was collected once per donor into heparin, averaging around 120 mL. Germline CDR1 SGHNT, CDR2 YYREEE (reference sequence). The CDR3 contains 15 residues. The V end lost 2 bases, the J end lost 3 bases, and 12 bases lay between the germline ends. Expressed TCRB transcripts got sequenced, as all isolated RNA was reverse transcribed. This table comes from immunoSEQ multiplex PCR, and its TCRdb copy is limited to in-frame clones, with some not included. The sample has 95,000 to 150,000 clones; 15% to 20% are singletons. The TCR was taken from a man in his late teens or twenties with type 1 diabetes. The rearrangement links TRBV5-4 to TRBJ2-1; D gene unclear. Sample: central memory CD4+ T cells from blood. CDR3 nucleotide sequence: TGTGCCAGCAGCTTTGGGCACAGCATCTACAATGAGCAGTTCTTC. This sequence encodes CASSFGHSIYNEQFF.